The source of this TCR beta chain is a study of HIV-infected children after antiretroviral therapy interruption (dated by TCRdb to about 2019). Broadly, across the study: All eight included children had a CD4+ count above 500 and a viral load below 50 copies/ml, with four on planned treatment interruption and four on continuous treatment. The interruption group had a median age of about 9.9 years, compared with over 7 years in the continuous treatment group. Recorded exposure to EBV and CMV was present in most of the participating children. For the interruption arm, samples were taken at week 0, at week 12, at the end of interruption (week 24 or 48), and roughly 3 years after the study ended. In the continuous-treatment arm, samples from corresponding weeks 0, 48 and 150 were analyzed. Alongside measurements of thymic output, TCR repertoires of children on planned treatment interruption were compared with TCR repertoires of children on continuous antiretroviral treatment. The study at large found these results: The small number of patients is a limitation of the study, so the data should be interpreted with caution. In naive CD4+ repertoires of PTI patients, reduced CDR3 sharing between time points was observed after interruption began, whereas many sequences were found to be shared between end of interruption and 3 years later. Minor non-naive CD45RA+ populations such as EMRA or stem memory cells might have been included among the sorted CD45RA+ naive cells. An increase in the naive CD4+ Gini coefficient was observed by the end of treatment interruption, suggesting clonal expansion, and a return to baseline was observed by 3 years.

This clonotype occurred many times. No antigen is known for it. Within one base of it there is no much larger clone, and no base qualities were kept. V is pared back by 3 bases and J by 0 bases, with 6 bases lying between the germline termini. The CDR3 has 14 amino acids, counting the end cysteine and phenylalanine. Solely the CDR3 DNA is kept, with 42 bases framed from the first base. From a lookup of the germline V gene, CDR1 and CDR2 are SGHDN and FVKESK. The library was made by 3' RACE. TCR libraries were generated from RNA by a 3' RACE protocol incorporating unique molecular identifiers so that PCR amplification bias could be corrected. As many as 12 amplicon libraries were pooled and then sequenced on an Illumina MiSeq using v2 2x250 paired-end chemistry. Regarding the original processing steps: Reads were processed with Decombinator to assign V and J genes and CDR3, with barcode-based error and PCR bias correction. Repertoires were subsampled to equal depth before Gini coefficient calculation using the R ineq package. Three approaches were used to assess CDR3 similarity: GLIPH, Hamming distance and a shared triplet metric. In TCRdb, the public reads were trimmed at Q25 with fastp and aligned with MiXCR, with productive beta chains retained. Each entry merges the rows of one CDR3 protein and shows their most common DNA and genes. The V and J calls and clone size are TCRdb's, not the authors'. Recorded for this sample are some 40,000 distinct CDR3 sequences; about 7% of them occurred a single time. The leading ten clones occupy approximately 0.97% of the sample.

The treatment or condition label of this sample denotes: PENTA 11 planned treatment interruption arm or continuous ART arm. Participants were children from the United Kingdom aged 2 to 15 years who had received at least three-drug ART for at least 24 weeks. Cryopreserved PBMCs with at least 5 million viable cells were required; four candidate patients were excluded for low viable PBMC yield. Naive CD4+ CD45RA+ CD45RO- T cells were FACS-sorted from thawed PBMCs on a FACSAria III cell sorter. Sorted cells were fixed, and RNA was extracted using the RNeasy FFPE kit followed by the RNeasy Micro kit. The chain uses TRBV14 and TRBJ1-3; the D gene identity is not certain. Specimen: CD45RA+ CD4+ T cells from PBMCs, pooled from several time points, collected from a donor given antiretroviral therapy, either interrupted or continuous. Read against the paper, the sample's cell subset or site label means: naive CD4+ CD45RA+ CD45RO- T cells. The clonotype comes from a pool of human donors with HIV. The CDR3 sequence is CASSQGISGNTIYF. The bases are TGTGCCAGCAGCCAGGGGATCTCTGGAAACACCATATATTTT.